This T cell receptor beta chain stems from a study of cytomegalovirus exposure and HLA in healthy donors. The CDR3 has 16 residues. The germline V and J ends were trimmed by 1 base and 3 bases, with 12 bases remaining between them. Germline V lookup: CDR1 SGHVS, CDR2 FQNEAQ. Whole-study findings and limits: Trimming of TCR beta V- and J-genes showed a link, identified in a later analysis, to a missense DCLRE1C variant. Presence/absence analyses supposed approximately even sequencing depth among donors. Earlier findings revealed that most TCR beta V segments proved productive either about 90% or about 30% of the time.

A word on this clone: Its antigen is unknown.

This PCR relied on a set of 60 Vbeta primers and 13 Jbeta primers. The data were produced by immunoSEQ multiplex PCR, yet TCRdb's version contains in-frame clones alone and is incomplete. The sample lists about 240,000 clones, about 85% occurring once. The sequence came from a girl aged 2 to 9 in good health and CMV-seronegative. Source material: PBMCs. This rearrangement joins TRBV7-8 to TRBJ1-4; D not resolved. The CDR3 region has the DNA TGTGCCAGCAGCTTAGGCCGGGCCGGGGCTAATGAAAAACTGTTTTTT. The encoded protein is CASSLGRAGANEKLFF. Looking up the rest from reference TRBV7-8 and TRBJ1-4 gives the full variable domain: GAGVSQSPRYKVAKRGQDVALRCDPISGHVSLFWYQQALGQGPEFLTYFQNEAQLDKSGLPSDRFFAERPEGSVSTLKIQRTQQEDSAVYLCASSLGRAGANEKLFFGSGTQLSVL.